The 9 T cell receptor beta chains below were found in one sample sequenced in a study of T cells in pancreatic ductal adenocarcinoma. Profiling relied on immunoSEQ multiplex PCR, and the TCRdb table lists in-frame clones only, not all of them. The table has more than 85,000 clones, 90% to 95% seen once. Selected pancreatic ductal adenocarcinoma patients had undergone surgery without neoadjuvant therapy. Sequencing input: PBMCs. These receptors were obtained from a human donor with pancreatic ductal adenocarcinoma.

J is TRBJ2-2 and V is TRBV7-2, with 7 nucleotides matching TRBD1. V dropped 5 bases and J dropped 4; count of bases not matched to a gene: 7. The germline V gene encodes CDR1 SGHTA and CDR2 FQGNSA. The CDR3 has 15 residues. The CDR3 sequence: CASSPRGGGTGELFF. The CDR3 DNA sequence: TGTGCCAGCAGCCCCCGAGGGGGCGGCACCGGGGAGCTGTTTTTT.

The chain uses TRBV7-9 and TRBJ2-3; TRBD2 might be the D (6 bases). The V and J ends lost 4 bases and 4 bases respectively, with 15 bases between them. CDR1 and CDR2 (germline): SEHNR, FQNEAQ (reference sequence). CDR3 size: 15 residues. The CDR3, as DNA: TGTGCCAGCAGCTATACTAGCACCGGGGCAGATACGCAGTATTTT. It translates to CASSYTSTGADTQYF.

The genes are TRBV10-3 and TRBJ2-7; 9 bases fit TRBD2. Germline CDR1 and CDR2: ENHRY and SYGVKD. Germline trimming cut 2 bases from V and 6 bases from J; bases unmatched to any gene: 2. The CDR3 spans 13 residues. The CDR3 here is CAISEGAGGEQYF. CDR3 in DNA: TGTGCCATCAGTGAGGGAGCGGGAGGCGAGCAGTACTTC.

The rearrangement joins TRBV28 to TRBJ2-7, with D unresolved. The CDR3 loop spans 13 amino acids. V dropped 2 bases and J dropped 4 bases, with 9 bases sitting between them. Germline lookup yields CDR1 MDHEN and CDR2 SYDVKM. The CDR3 reads CASSLAAWYEQYF. In DNA, the CDR3 is TGTGCCAGCAGTTTAGCGGCGTGGTACGAGCAGTACTTC.

This chain uses TRBV19 with TRBJ1-1; tentative D call: TRBD1 (6 bases). Germline CDR1 and CDR2: LNHDA and SQIVND (reference sequence). Trimming pared 1 base from V and 4 bases from J, leaving 13 bases between. The CDR3 consists of 15 residues. This CDR3 is CASSIVGGSGTEAFF. The CDR3 nucleotides read TGTGCCAGTAGTATAGTAGGGGGAAGTGGCACTGAAGCTTTCTTT.

V usage is TRBV19 and J usage is TRBJ2-1; TRBD2 matches 10 bases. Germline assignment: CDR1 LNHDA and CDR2 SQIVND (reference sequence). This CDR3 region has 16 residues. Germline trimming cut 7 bases from V and 4 bases from J; bases unmatched to any gene: 10. The CDR3 reads CASTVNLAGVYNEQFF. The CDR3 nucleotides are TGTGCCAGTACCGTAAACCTAGCGGGAGTTTACAATGAGCAGTTCTTC.

V is TRBV18 and J is TRBJ2-5; 11 bases fit TRBD1. J gave up 7 bases and V 3 bases, and 4 bases lay outside the gene matches. Germline V gene sequence: CDR1 KGHSH, CDR2 LQKENI. CDR3 length equals 14 residues. This chain's CDR3 is CASSPGQGEGTQYF. CDR3 sequence (DNA): TGTGCCAGCTCACCGGGACAGGGGGAAGGGACCCAGTACTTC.

This sequence joins TRBV4-2 and TRBJ2-7, with D unclear. Deletions cut 1 base from V and 7 bases from J, with 14 bases between. CDR1 is LGHNA, CDR2 YNFKEQ, per germline. The CDR3 runs 14 residues. CDR3 nucleotides: TGTGCCAGCAGCCAAGTCCAATACTCTACGGAGCAGTACTTC. Translating it yields CASSQVQYSTEQYF.

The chain carries TRBV30 and TRBJ1-1, with D possibly matching TRBD1 (6 bases). Germline CDR1 GTSNPN, CDR2 SVGIG (reference sequence). The V end was cut by 5 bases, the J end by 2 bases, with 12 bases between. The CDR3 has 13 amino acids. CDR3 in amino acids: CAWEQGKNTEAFF. In DNA form, the CDR3 reads TGTGCCTGGGAACAGGGAAAAAACACTGAAGCTTTCTTT.